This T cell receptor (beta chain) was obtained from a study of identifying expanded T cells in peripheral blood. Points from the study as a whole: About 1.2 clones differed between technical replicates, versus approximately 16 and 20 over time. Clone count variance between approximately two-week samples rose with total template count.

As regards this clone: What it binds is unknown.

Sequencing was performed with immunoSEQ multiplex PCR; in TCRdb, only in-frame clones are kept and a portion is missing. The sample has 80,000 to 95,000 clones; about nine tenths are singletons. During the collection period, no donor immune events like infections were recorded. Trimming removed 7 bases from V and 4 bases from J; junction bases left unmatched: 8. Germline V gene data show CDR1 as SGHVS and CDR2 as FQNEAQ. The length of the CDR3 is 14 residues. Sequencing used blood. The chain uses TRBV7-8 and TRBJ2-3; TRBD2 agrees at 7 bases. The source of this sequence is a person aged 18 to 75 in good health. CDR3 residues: CASTKRGSSDTQYF. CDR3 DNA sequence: TGTGCCAGCACCAAACGCGGGAGCTCAGATACGCAGTATTTT.